This T cell receptor beta chain stems from a study of blood T cell repertoires in COVID-19. The overall study: COVID-19 samples collected from the United States, Italy and Spain covered acute and convalescent phases. The analysed material was cDNA or gDNA that came from T cells, B-cell-depleted T cells, or PBMCs.

During active infection, Seattle patients enrolled and were then monitored through disease. In the study's own analysis: Nucleated cell number was recorded as an estimate derived from reference gene primer amplification. Using immunoSEQ multiplex PCR, the repertoire was profiled, and TCRdb retains in-frame clones only, with some absent. V, J and clone size were drawn from that table, and D and trimming were deduced from the DNA. Among about 190,000 clones listed, roughly 89% were seen once. The sample holds one count of this clone. The CDR3 length is 15 residues. Per the germline V gene, CDR1 is LGHDT and CDR2 is YNNKEL (reference sequence). The germline V and J ends were trimmed by 1 base and 0 bases, with 9 bases remaining between them.

The V call is TRBV3-1 (or the pseudogene TRBV3-2), the J call TRBJ1-1; D gene ambiguous. This sequence was found in a woman aged 70-85 years with COVID-19, enrolled during active disease. The sample taken for sequencing was peripheral blood. CDR3 residues: CASSQGLSVNTEAFF. For the CDR3, the DNA is TGTGCCAGCAGCCAAGGACTGTCAGTGAACACTGAAGCTTTCTTT.